This TCR beta chain came from a study of beta chain features in type 1 diabetes. Study results and caveats: Moderately but significantly shorter TCRB CDR3s were found in Type 1 diabetes patients in all four CD4+ subsets.

This CDR3 has 12 residues. The germline V gene has CDR1 SGHNT and CDR2 YYREEE (reference sequence). Trimming removed 3 bases at V and 5 bases at J, with 7 bases between. All of the isolated RNA was reverse transcribed, so expressed TCRB transcripts were sequenced. Clones were read by immunoSEQ multiplex PCR, and TCRdb kept only the in-frame ones, dropping some. This repertoire shows hundreds of thousands of clones, 13% found once; its top ten account for less than 0.025%. This clone was observed a few times. The antigen is undetermined. The sample consisted of naive CD4+ T cells from blood. The V and J genes are TRBV5-4 and TRBJ2-3; D not certain. This clonotype originated in a man younger than 35 with type 1 diabetes. CDR3 bases: TGTGCCAGCAGCTCTCACGGAGATACGCAGTATTTT. Protein sequence: CASSSHGDTQYF.